Listed here are 27 T cell receptor beta chains from one sample, sequenced in a study of OX40 agonist ivuxolimab in advanced cancers. This table comes from immunoSEQ multiplex PCR, and its TCRdb copy is limited to in-frame clones, with some not included. Counted here are 40,000 to 45,000 clones, around 83% occurring once; the ten biggest clones make up 21%. Here the sequenced sample was CD4+ or CD8+ T cells sorted from blood, taken in a trial of the OX40 agonist ivuxolimab. The receptor set was obtained from an adult with an advanced solid tumor such as melanoma, head and neck, liver or kidney cancer.

The rearrangement joins TRBV5-6 to TRBJ2-1; possibly TRBD2 for D (6 bases). CDR3 length equals 14 residues. Trimming stripped 4 bases from V and 7 bases from J, with 15 bases between. Looked up from germline, CDR1 is SGHDT and CDR2 is YYEEEE. The CDR3 loop reads CASSPDGTPNEQFF. The CDR3, as DNA: TGTGCCAGCAGCCCCGACGGGACTCCTAATGAGCAGTTCTTC.

The V call is TRBV28, the J call TRBJ1-1, with 7 bases matching TRBD1. The junction had 12 bases not matched to a gene; V was cut back by 3 bases and J by 5 bases. Germline-derived CDR1 and CDR2 are MDHEN and SYDVKM. The CDR3 spans 16 residues. The CDR3 sequence is CASSFLLRDRPTEAFF. The CDR3 region has the DNA TGTGCCAGCAGTTTTCTACTGAGGGACAGACCGACTGAAGCTTTCTTT.

The J gene is TRBJ1-4, the V gene TRBV14; 8 nucleotides line up with TRBD1. The CDR3 sequence is 13 residues long. The V and J ends lost 6 bases and 6 bases, in that order; junction bases with no gene match: 3. Germline CDR1 reads SGHDN; CDR2 reads FVKESK. CDR3 nucleotide sequence: TGTGCCAGCAGTCGGACAGGGCATGAAAAACTGTTTTTT. Its protein is CASSRTGHEKLFF.

The chain combines TRBV7-3 with TRBJ2-3, with 10 bases fitting TRBD2. Germline V gene lookup returns CDR1 SGHTA and CDR2 FQGTGA. CDR3 length: 16 amino acids. V shed 4 bases, J shed 4 bases, and the junction held 8 bases outside the gene matches. Here the CDR3 DNA reads TGTGCCAGCAGCTCCTCTAGCGGGGGCCCCGCAGATACGCAGTATTTT. Protein product: CASSSSSGGPADTQYF.

V and J are TRBV10-3 and TRBJ1-1; D perhaps matches TRBD1 (5 bases). From germline, CDR1 is ENHRY and CDR2 SYGVKD. Trimming removed 6 bases at V and 6 bases at J, with 17 bases between. The CDR3 has 14 residues. The CDR3 bases are TGTGCCATCAGGGGCGGGGGGGACGGCCCTGAAGCTTTCTTT. It encodes CAIRGGGDGPEAFF.

This clone has just one count. The chain uses TRBV13 and TRBJ1-1, with TRBD1 identical over 11 bases. The trim removed 8 bases at V and 5 bases at J, leaving 4 bases unmatched. Germline CDR1 and CDR2: PRHDT and FYEKMQ (reference sequence). This CDR3 comprises 13 residues. Here the CDR3 reads CASRDRGMTEAFF. The CDR3 bases are TGTGCCAGCCGGGACAGGGGGATGACTGAAGCTTTCTTT.

The CDR3 here is CASSFGEAGPYGYTF. CDR3 bases: TGTGCCAGCAGCTTTGGGGAGGCGGGCCCCTATGGCTACACCTTC. J is TRBJ1-2 and V is TRBV5-4; D call uncertain. The CDR3 loop spans 15 amino acids. V gave up 2 bases and J gave up 4 bases, with 15 bases separating them. In germline, CDR1 is SGHNT, CDR2 YYREEE (reference sequence).

The gene calls are TRBV29-1 and TRBJ1-2; 9 bases are shared with TRBD1. The CDR3 contains 13 residues. V lost 8 bases and J lost 1; bases outside the gene matches: 5. The germline V gene has CDR1 SQVTM and CDR2 ANQGSEA. The CDR3 region is CSSRTGDNYGYTF. The CDR3 region has the DNA TGCAGCTCCCGGACAGGGGATAACTATGGCTACACCTTC. Drawing the rest from reference TRBV29-1 and TRBJ1-2, the complete variable domain is SAVISQKPSRDICQRGTSLTIQCQVDSQVTMMFWYRQQPGQSLTLIATANQGSEATYESGFVIDKFPISRPNLTFSTLTVSNMSPEDSSIYLCSSRTGDNYGYTFGSGTRLTVV.

The sample holds one count of this clone. The rearrangement joins TRBV27 to TRBJ2-7; D unclear. Germline V gene sequence: CDR1 MNHEY, CDR2 SMNVEV (reference sequence). The CDR3 runs 13 residues. The V gene lost 5 bases and the J gene lost 7 bases, with 15 bases spanning the gap. DNA for the CDR3: TGTGCCAGCAGTATTAGTGTGGGTTATGAGCAGTACTTC. Its protein product is CASSISVGYEQYF.

This clone was found once. The chain couples TRBV28 to TRBJ2-7; 7 bases match TRBD1. Germline assignment: CDR1 MDHEN and CDR2 SYDVKM. The length of the CDR3 is 13 residues. Germline trimming cut 4 bases from V and 4 bases from J; bases unmatched to any gene: 4. For the CDR3, the DNA is TGTGCCAGCAGTTATGGCAGGGGGTACGAGCAGTACTTC. The encoded protein is CASSYGRGYEQYF.

This CDR3 reads CATKIRVGEQYV. CDR3 DNA: TGTGCCACAAAGATCCGGGTCGGCGAGCAGTACGTC. The V call is TRBV21-1, the J call TRBJ2-7; TRBD2, the D gene given by the table, was not confirmed from the DNA. TRBV21-1 is a pseudogene locus. The CDR3 runs 12 residues.

This chain joins TRBV5-6 and TRBJ2-7, with 7 bases that match TRBD2. The ends lost 2 bases at V and 6 bases at J; junction bases unmatched: 5. Germline CDR1 SGHDT, CDR2 YYEEEE. The CDR3 sequence is 13 residues long. The CDR3 coding sequence is TGTGCCAGCAGCTTCGGTAGCGGGCCCGAGCAGTACTTC. The encoded protein is CASSFGSGPEQYF.

The CDR3 spells CASSFRDRAKYEQYV. In nucleotides, the CDR3 is TGTGCCAGCAGCTTCCGGGACAGGGCTAAATACGAGCAGTACGTC. The chain links TRBV7-2 to TRBJ2-7, with 9 positions matching TRBD1. CDR1 SGHTA and CDR2 FQGNSA come from the germline V gene. This CDR3 has 15 amino acids. V lost 3 bases, J lost 4 bases, and 7 bases stayed unmatched.

This sequence joins TRBV9 and TRBJ1-2, with 9 nucleotides matching TRBD1. V lost 5 bases and J lost 8; bases outside the gene matches: 7. Looked up from germline, CDR1 is SGDLS and CDR2 is YYNGEE. The CDR3 totals 13 residues. The CDR3 loop reads CASSLGQGRGYTF. CDR3 nucleotides: TGTGCCAGCAGTCTAGGACAGGGGAGGGGCTACACCTTC.

The rearrangement links TRBV9 to TRBJ2-3; 9 bases align to TRBD2. CDR3 length: 17 residues. The germline V gene encodes CDR1 SGDLS and CDR2 YYNGEE. The V gene end was trimmed by 0 bases and the J gene end by 2 bases; junction bases not matched to a gene: 7. CDR3 residues: CASSVDSAGGLTDTQYF. The CDR3 DNA sequence: TGTGCCAGCAGCGTAGATTCAGCGGGGGGACTCACAGATACGCAGTATTTT.

The chain couples TRBV2 to TRBJ1-2; D gene ambiguous. Trimming removed 1 base at V and 7 bases at J, with 19 bases between. The CDR3 runs to 16 residues. Germline CDR1 reads SNHLY; CDR2 reads FYNNEI. CDR3 nucleotides: TGTGCCAGCAGTGAAGTCGGGCACCCGAGGAGTAGTGGCTACACCTTC. This translates into CASSEVGHPRSSGYTF.

The rearrangement joins TRBV28 to TRBJ2-6; D is perhaps TRBD1 or TRBD2 (5 bases each). V was shortened by 5 bases and J by 0 bases, with 14 bases between the two germline ends. CDR1 and CDR2 (germline): MDHEN, SYDVKM. The CDR3 consists of 17 residues. The CDR3 nucleotides are TGTGCCAGCAGTATCCTTCCCGGGGCCTCTGGGGCCAACGTCCTGACTTTC. As protein: CASSILPGASGANVLTF. Together with reference TRBV28 and TRBJ2-6, the CDR3 gives the full variable domain: DVKVTQSSRYLVKRTGEKVFLECVQDMDHENMFWYRQDPGLGLRLIYFSYDVKMKEKGDIPEGYSVSREKKERFSLILESASTNQTSMYLCASSILPGASGANVLTFGAGSRLTVL.

By sample share, this clone is medium-sized (0.01 to 0.1%). The chain employs TRBV20-1 and TRBJ2-2; D not certain. The CDR3 sequence is 11 residues long. With 5 bases removed from V and 8 bases from J, the gap between germline ends came to 9 bases. The germline V gene encodes CDR1 DFQATT and CDR2 SNEGSKA (reference sequence). CDR3 bases: TGCAGTGCTCCTTTAATAGGGGAGCTGTTTTTT. As protein: CSAPLIGELFF.

The chain links TRBV5-5 to TRBJ1-1, with D hard to call. V was clipped by 4 bases and J by 3 bases, with 4 bases between them. Germline V gene sequence: CDR1 SGHKS, CDR2 YYEKEE (reference sequence). This CDR3 region has 11 residues. The CDR3 sequence: CASSPDTEAFF. DNA for the CDR3: TGTGCCAGCAGCCCGGACACTGAAGCTTTCTTT.

The chain is built from TRBV5-6 and TRBJ1-4, with D possibly matching TRBD1 (6 bases). The CDR3 totals 15 residues. V was pared by 4 bases and J by 7 bases, with 17 bases between. Per germline, CDR1 SGHDT and CDR2 YYEEEE. The CDR3 DNA reads as TGTGCCAGCAGCGGCATGGGGAGGGGGGCTGAAAAACTGTTTTTT. Translating it yields CASSGMGRGAEKLFF.

The chain employs TRBV6-6 and TRBJ2-7; unclear D gene. Between the trimmed V and J ends, which lost 6 bases and 1 base, there was a span of 10 bases. In germline, CDR1 is MNHNY, CDR2 SVGAGI (reference sequence). This CDR3 is built from 13 residues. The CDR3 loop reads CASSGADSYEQYF. The CDR3 nucleotides are TGTGCCAGCAGCGGAGCTGATTCCTACGAGCAGTACTTC.

In its sample, this clone was seen a few times. The V call is TRBV6-1, the J call TRBJ2-5; tentative D call: TRBD2 (6 bases). Germline CDR1 is MNHNS and CDR2 is SASEGT. The CDR3 extends over 14 amino acids. With 5 bases removed from V and 5 bases from J, the gap between germline ends came to 15 bases. DNA for the CDR3: TGTGCCAGCAGTCCGGGGAGGATAGGGGAGACCCAGTACTTC. It specifies CASSPGRIGETQYF.

CDR3 loop: CASSQWGQETQYF. CDR3 DNA: TGCGCCAGCAGCCAATGGGGACAAGAGACCCAGTACTTC. The V gene is TRBV4-3, the J gene TRBJ2-5; D gene unclear. Germline V lookup: CDR1 LGHNA, CDR2 YSLEER. The CDR3 is 13 amino acids. V was pared by 2 bases and J by 2 bases, with 6 bases between.

This CDR3 is CASSWVAGVTDTQYF. CDR3 in DNA: TGTGCCAGCAGCTGGGTGGCGGGGGTGACAGATACGCAGTATTTT. The chain joins TRBV5-5 to TRBJ2-3, with 7 bases identical to TRBD2. J lost 3 bases, V lost 3 bases, and 7 bases had no gene match. The CDR3 is 15 residues long. Looked up from germline, CDR1 is SGHKS and CDR2 is YYEKEE (reference sequence).

The chain combines TRBV6-1 with TRBJ2-7; the D is unclear. Germline V gene sequence: CDR1 MNHNS, CDR2 SASEGT. V lost 5 bases and J 3 bases, leaving 11 bases between the germline ends. This CDR3 comprises 13 residues. In DNA form, the CDR3 reads TGTGCCAGCAGTCCAGGACCGATCTACGAGCAGTACGTC. Translated: CASSPGPIYEQYV.

Only a few counts were recorded for this clone. The V and J genes are TRBV5-8 and TRBJ1-1; the D gene is possibly TRBD1 (5 bases). Trimming cost V 2 bases and J 1 base, with 12 bases left between them. This CDR3 spans 15 amino acids. Germline V gives CDR1 SGHTS, CDR2 YDEGEE. The DNA of the CDR3 is TGTGCCAGCAGCTTAAGGGCAGGGAGGAACACTGAAGCTTTCTTT. Translated: CASSLRAGRNTEAFF.

This chain uses TRBV6-6 with TRBJ2-7; D unclear. The CDR3 has 15 residues. Trimming shortened V by 0 bases and J by 5 bases, and 14 bases separated the two germline ends. Germline-derived CDR1 and CDR2 are MNHNY and SVGAGI (reference sequence). The CDR3, as DNA: TGTGCCAGCAGTTACTCGAACGGGCCCTGGGACGAGCAGTACTTC. Translated: CASSYSNGPWDEQYF.